This TCR beta chain was identified in a study of PD-1 blockade in classical Hodgkin lymphoma. Unmatched junction bases numbered 6, after V lost 5 bases and J lost 2 bases. CDR1 MNHEY and CDR2 SMNVEV come from the germline V gene (reference sequence). The CDR3 sequence is 15 residues long. A word on this clone: Its specificity is not known.

Study conclusions and caveats: TCR diversity at baseline was reported to be reduced in newly diagnosed patients relative to healthy donors.

Relapses following autologous stem cell transplantation were seen in all patients, with brentuximab vedotin exposure varying. TCRdb keeps only in-frame clones here, not all; method: immunoSEQ multiplex PCR. This sample has nearly 25,000 clones; 81% occur once, and the top ten carry roughly a fifth. The sample consisted of peripheral blood mononuclear cells (PBMCs), taken before the second cycle of nivolumab. The receptor comes from a human donor with classical Hodgkin lymphoma. V is TRBV27 and J is TRBJ2-7; 10 bases match TRBD2. The CDR3 here is CASSLASGGTYEQYF. CDR3 in DNA: TGTGCCAGCAGTCTGGCTAGCGGGGGAACCTACGAGCAGTACTTC.